What follows are 6 T cell receptor beta chains derived from one specimen sequenced in a study of OX40 agonist ivuxolimab in advanced cancers. The table came from immunoSEQ multiplex PCR; TCRdb's copy has only in-frame clones and leaves some out. This table holds 65,000 to 95,000 clones, about nine tenths found once. Sequenced material: CD4+ or CD8+ T cells sorted from blood, taken in a trial of the OX40 agonist ivuxolimab. These receptors all come from an adult with an advanced solid tumor such as melanoma, head and neck, liver or kidney cancer.

The chain combines TRBV2 with TRBJ1-2, with TRBD1 as a possible D gene (6 bases). The CDR3 has 13 residues. V was clipped by 2 bases and J by 7 bases, with 11 bases between them. Germline lookup yields CDR1 SNHLY and CDR2 FYNNEI. CDR3 sequence (DNA): TGTGCCAGCAGTGAAAGGACAGATACTGGCTACACCTTC. Residues: CASSERTDTGYTF.

The rearrangement links TRBV18 to TRBJ2-3; 11 bases line up with TRBD2. CDR3 size: 16 residues. Germline V gives CDR1 KGHSH, CDR2 LQKENI. V trimming: 6 bases; J trimming: 0 bases; junction bases outside the gene matches: 5. This CDR3 reads CASSPGTSGSTDTQYF. CDR3 nucleotides: TGTGCCAGCTCGCCCGGGACTAGCGGTAGCACAGATACGCAGTATTTT. Full variable domain (remainder filled in from reference TRBV18 and TRBJ2-3): NAGVMQNPRHLVRRRGQEARLRCSPMKGHSHVYWYRQLPEEGLKFMVYLQKENIIDESGMPKERFSAEFPKEGPSILRIQQVVRGDSAAYFCASSPGTSGSTDTQYFGPGTRLTVL.

This rearrangement joins TRBV9 to TRBJ2-3; no clear D gene. With 3 bases removed from V and 2 bases from J, the gap between germline ends came to 7 bases. Germline V gene lookup returns CDR1 SGDLS and CDR2 YYNGEE. The CDR3 has 13 amino acids. CDR3 sequence: CASSGSPTDTQYF. Written as DNA, the CDR3 is TGTGCCAGCAGCGGGAGTCCCACAGATACGCAGTATTTT. Using reference TRBV9 and TRBJ2-3 for the parts outside the CDR3, the full variable domain is DSGVTQTPKHLITATGQRVTLRCSPRSGDLSVYWYQQSLDQGLQFLIQYYNGEERAKGNILERFSAQQFPDLHSELNLSSLELGDSALYFCASSGSPTDTQYFGPGTRLTVL.

The chain is built from TRBV27 and TRBJ2-5, with TRBD2 matching over 7 bases. Trimming removed 3 bases from V and 5 bases from J; junction bases left unmatched: 15. Germline values: CDR1 MNHEY, CDR2 SMNVEV (reference sequence). The CDR3 has 17 amino acids. CDR3 sequence reads: CASSFRRGSGLRETQYF. The CDR3 DNA is TGTGCCAGCAGTTTCCGCCGGGGTAGCGGGCTTCGGGAGACCCAGTACTTC.

This clone was observed a single time. The J gene is TRBJ1-5, the V gene TRBV7-8, with a weak D call TRBD1 (5 bases). Germline CDR1 SGHVS, CDR2 FQNEAQ. Trimming removed 5 bases at V and 2 bases at J, with 13 bases between. The CDR3 is 15 residues long. The chain's CDR3 is CASSPKGRGNQPQHF. The CDR3 DNA reads as TGTGCCAGCAGCCCAAAGGGGCGGGGCAATCAGCCCCAGCATTTT.

This clone was counted once. This chain links TRBV2 with TRBJ2-7; D is unclear. V shed 2 bases and J shed 3 bases, with 14 bases lying between them. The CDR3 consists of 15 residues. The germline V gene encodes CDR1 SNHLY and CDR2 FYNNEI. CDR3 nucleotides: TGTGCCAGCAGTGAATTGTGGGTTAATGTCTACGAGCAGTACTTC. The encoded protein is CASSELWVNVYEQYF. Full variable domain (rest looked up from reference TRBV2 and TRBJ2-7): EPEVTQTPSHQVTQMGQEVILRCVPISNHLYFYWYRQILGQKVEFLVSFYNNEISEKSEIFDDQFSVERPDGSNFTLKIRSTKLEDSAMYFCASSELWVNVYEQYFGPGTRLTVT.